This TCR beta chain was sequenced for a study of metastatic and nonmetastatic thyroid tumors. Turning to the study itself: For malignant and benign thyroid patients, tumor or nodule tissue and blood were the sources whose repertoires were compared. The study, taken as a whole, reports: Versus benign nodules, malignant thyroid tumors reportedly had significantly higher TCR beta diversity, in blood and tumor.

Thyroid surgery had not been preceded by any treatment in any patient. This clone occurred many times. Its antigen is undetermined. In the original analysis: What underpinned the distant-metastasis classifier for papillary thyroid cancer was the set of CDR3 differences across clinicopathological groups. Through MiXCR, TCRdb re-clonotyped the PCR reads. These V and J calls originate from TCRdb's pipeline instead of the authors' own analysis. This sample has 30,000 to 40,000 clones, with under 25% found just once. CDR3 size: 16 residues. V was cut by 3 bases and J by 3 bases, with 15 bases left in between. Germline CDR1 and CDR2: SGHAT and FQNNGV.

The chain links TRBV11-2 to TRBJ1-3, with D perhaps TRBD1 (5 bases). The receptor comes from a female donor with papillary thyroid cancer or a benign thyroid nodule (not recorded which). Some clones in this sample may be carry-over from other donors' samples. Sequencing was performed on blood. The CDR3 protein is CASSFIPGGFGNTIYF. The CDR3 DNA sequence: TGTGCCAGCAGCTTTATTCCCGGGGGGTTTGGAAACACCATATATTTT.